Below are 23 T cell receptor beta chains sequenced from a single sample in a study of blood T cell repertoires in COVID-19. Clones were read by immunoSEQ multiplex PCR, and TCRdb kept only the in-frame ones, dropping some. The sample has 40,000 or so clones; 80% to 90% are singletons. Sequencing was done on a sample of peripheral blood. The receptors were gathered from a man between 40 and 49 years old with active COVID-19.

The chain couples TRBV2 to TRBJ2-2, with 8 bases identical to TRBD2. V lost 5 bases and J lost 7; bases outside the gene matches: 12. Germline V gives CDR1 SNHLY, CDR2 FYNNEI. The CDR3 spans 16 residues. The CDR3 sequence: CASSPPPGLEGGELFF. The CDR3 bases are TGTGCCAGCAGTCCCCCCCCGGGACTAGAGGGCGGGGAGCTGTTTTTT.

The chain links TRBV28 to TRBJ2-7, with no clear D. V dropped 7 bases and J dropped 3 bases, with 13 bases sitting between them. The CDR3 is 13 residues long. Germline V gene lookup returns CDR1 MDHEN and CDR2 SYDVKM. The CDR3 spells CASTSPGSYEQYF. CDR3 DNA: TGTGCCAGCACCTCCCCAGGAAGCTACGAGCAGTACTTC.

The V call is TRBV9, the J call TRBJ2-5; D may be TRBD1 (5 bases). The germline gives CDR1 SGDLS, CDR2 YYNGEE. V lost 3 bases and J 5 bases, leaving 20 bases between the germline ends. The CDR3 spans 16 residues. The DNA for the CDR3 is TGTGCCAGCAGCGCAACAACCCGGACACAACGGGAGACCCAGTACTTC. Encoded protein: CASSATTRTQRETQYF.

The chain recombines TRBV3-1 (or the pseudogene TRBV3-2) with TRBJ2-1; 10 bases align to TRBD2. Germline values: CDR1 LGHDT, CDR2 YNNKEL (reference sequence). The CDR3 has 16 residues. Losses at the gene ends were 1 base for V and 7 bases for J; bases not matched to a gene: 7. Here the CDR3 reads CASSQGGIAGGNEQFF. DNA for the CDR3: TGTGCCAGCAGCCAAGGTGGGATAGCGGGAGGTAATGAGCAGTTCTTC.

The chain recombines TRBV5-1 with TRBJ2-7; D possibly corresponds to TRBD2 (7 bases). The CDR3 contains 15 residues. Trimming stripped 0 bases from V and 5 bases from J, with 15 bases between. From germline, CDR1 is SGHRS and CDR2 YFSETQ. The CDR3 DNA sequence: TGCGCCAGCAGCTTGGAGGGGGGAGGGCCAGACGAGCAGTACTTC. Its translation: CASSLEGGGPDEQYF.

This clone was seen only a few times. Here the CDR3 reads CASSQEAREENQPQHF. Written as DNA, the CDR3 is TGCGCCAGCAGCCAAGAGGCCAGGGAAGAGAATCAGCCCCAGCATTTT. The rearrangement links TRBV4-1 to TRBJ1-5; possible D gene TRBD1, 5 bases. The length of the CDR3 is 16 residues. Per germline, CDR1 MGHRA and CDR2 YSYEKL. The V and J ends lost 0 bases and 4 bases respectively, with 13 bases between them.

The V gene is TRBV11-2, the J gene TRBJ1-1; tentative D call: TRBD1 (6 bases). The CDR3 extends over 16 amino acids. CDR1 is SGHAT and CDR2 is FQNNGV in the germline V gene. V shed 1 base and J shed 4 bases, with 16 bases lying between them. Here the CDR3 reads CASSLVGGASGTEAFF. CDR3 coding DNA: TGTGCCAGCAGCTTAGTCGGGGGGGCGAGTGGCACTGAAGCTTTCTTT.

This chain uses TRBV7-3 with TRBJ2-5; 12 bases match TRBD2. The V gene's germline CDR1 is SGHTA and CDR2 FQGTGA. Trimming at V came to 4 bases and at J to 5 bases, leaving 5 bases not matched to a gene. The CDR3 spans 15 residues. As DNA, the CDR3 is TGTGCCAGCAGCTCACTAGGACTAGCGGGGGAGACCCAGTACTTC. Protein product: CASSSLGLAGETQYF.

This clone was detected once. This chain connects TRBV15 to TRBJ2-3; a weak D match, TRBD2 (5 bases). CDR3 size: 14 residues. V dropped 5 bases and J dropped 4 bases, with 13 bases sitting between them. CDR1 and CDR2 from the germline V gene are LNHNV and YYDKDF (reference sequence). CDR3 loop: CATSFRTSPDTQYF. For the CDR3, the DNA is TGTGCCACCAGCTTCCGGACTTCCCCAGATACGCAGTATTTT.

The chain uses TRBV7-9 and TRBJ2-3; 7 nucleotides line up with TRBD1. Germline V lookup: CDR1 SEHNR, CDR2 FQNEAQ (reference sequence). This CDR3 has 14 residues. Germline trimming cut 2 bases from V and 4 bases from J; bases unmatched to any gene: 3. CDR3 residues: CASSLKGASDTQYF. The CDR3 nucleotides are TGTGCCAGCAGCTTAAAGGGGGCCTCAGATACGCAGTATTTT.

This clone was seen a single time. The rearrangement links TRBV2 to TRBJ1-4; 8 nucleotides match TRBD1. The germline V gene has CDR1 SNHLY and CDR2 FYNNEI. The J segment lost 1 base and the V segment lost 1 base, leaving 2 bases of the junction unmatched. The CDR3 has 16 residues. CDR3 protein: CASSEDTGGTNEKLFF. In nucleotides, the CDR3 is TGTGCCAGCAGTGAAGACACAGGGGGAACTAATGAAAAACTGTTTTTT.

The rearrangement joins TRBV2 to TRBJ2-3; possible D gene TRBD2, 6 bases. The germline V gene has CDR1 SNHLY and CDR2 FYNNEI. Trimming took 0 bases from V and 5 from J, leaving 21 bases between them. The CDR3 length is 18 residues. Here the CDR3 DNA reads TGTGCCAGCAGTGAAGCCTTGCGGGGAGGATCGCTCGGAGATACGCAGTATTTT. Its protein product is CASSEALRGGSLGDTQYF.

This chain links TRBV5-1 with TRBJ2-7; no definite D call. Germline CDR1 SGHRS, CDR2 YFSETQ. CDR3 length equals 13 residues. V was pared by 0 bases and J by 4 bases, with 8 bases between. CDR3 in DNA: TGCGCCAGCAGCTTGGGCTACCCTTACGAGCAGTACTTC. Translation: CASSLGYPYEQYF.

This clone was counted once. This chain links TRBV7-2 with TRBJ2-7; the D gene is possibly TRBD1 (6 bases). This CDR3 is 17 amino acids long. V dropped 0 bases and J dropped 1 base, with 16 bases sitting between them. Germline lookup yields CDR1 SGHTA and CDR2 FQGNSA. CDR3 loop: CASSLATLTTGSYEQYF. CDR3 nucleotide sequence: TGTGCCAGCAGCTTAGCAACTTTAACGACAGGTTCCTACGAGCAGTACTTC. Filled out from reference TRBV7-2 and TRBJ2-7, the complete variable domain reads GAGVSQSPSNKVTEKGKDVELRCDPISGHTALYWYRQSLGQGLEFLIYFQGNSAPDKSGLPSDRFSAERTGGSVSTLTIQRTQQEDSAVYLCASSLATLTTGSYEQYFGPGTRLTVT.

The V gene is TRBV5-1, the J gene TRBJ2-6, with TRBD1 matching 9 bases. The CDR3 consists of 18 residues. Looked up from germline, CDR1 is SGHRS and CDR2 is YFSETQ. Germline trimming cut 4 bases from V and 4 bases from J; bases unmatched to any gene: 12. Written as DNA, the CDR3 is TGCGCCAGCAGCCTGGCCTCCGGGACAGGGCCAGGGGCCAACGTCCTGACTTTC. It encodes CASSLASGTGPGANVLTF.

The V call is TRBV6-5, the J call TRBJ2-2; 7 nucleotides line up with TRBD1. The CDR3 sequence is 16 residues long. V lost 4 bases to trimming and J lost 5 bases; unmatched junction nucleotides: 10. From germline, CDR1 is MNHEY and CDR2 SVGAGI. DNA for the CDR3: TGTGCCAGCAGTTTCAACAGGGGCCAAGGGACCGGGGAGCTGTTTTTT. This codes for CASSFNRGQGTGELFF.

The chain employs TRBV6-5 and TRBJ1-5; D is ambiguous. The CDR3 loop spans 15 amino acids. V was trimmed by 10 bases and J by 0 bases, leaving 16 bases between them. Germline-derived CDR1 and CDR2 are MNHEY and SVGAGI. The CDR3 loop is CAISRRENSNQPQHF. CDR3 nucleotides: TGTGCCATCTCTCGGCGGGAAAATAGCAATCAGCCCCAGCATTTT.

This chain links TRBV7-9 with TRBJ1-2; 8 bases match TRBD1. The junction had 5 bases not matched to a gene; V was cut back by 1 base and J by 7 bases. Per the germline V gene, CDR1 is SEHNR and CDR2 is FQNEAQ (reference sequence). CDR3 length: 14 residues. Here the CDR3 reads CASSLGTGQGGYTF. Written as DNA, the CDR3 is TGTGCCAGCAGCTTAGGGACAGGGCAGGGTGGCTACACCTTC.

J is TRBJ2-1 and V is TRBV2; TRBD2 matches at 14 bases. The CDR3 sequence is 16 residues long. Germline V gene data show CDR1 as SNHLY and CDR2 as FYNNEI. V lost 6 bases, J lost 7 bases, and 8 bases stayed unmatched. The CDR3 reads CASRTGLAGGRNEQFF. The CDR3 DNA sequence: TGTGCCAGCAGGACTGGACTAGCGGGAGGAAGGAATGAGCAGTTCTTC. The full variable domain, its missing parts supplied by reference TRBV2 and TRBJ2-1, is EPEVTQTPSHQVTQMGQEVILRCVPISNHLYFYWYRQILGQKVEFLVSFYNNEISEKSEIFDDQFSVERPDGSNFTLKIRSTKLEDSAMYFCASRTGLAGGRNEQFFGPGTRLTVL.

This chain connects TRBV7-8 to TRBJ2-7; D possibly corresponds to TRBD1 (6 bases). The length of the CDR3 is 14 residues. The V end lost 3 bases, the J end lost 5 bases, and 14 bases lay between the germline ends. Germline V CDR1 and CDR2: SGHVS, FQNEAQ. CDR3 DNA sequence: TGTGCCAGCAGCTTGGGTCAGGGGAGCGACGAGCAGTACTTC. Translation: CASSLGQGSDEQYF.

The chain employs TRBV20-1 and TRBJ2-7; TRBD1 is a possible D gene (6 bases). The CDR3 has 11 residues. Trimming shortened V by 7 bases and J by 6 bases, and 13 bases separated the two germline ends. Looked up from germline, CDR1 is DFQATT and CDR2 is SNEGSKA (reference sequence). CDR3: CSGNTGSEQYF. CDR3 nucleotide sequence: TGCAGTGGGAACACAGGGTCCGAGCAGTACTTC.

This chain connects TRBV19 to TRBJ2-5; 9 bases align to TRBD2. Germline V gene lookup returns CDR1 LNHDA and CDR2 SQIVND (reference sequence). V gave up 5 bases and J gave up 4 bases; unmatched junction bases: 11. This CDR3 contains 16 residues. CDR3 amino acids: CASSVEGAGGGETQYF. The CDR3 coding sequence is TGTGCCAGTAGTGTTGAGGGAGCGGGAGGAGGAGAGACCCAGTACTTC.

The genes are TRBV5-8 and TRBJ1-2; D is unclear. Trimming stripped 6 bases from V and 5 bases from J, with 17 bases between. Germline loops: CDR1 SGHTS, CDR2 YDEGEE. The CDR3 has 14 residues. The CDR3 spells CASTVPYFFYGYTF. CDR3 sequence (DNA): TGTGCCAGCACCGTCCCGTATTTTTTTTATGGCTACACCTTC.